This entry describes one T cell receptor beta chain. Its antigen is as yet unknown. This CDR3 region has 12 residues. Germline values: CDR1 LNHDA, CDR2 SQIVND (reference sequence). The germline V and J ends were trimmed by 1 base and 5 bases, with 3 bases remaining between them. This sample is drawn from a study of shared clonotypes between healthy human individuals. The overall study: The composition of the donors was two women and a few men aged 18 to 49. Study observations and caveats: Shared clonotypes across all four donors exceeded non-shared ones in generation probability.

The material for each subset, its genomic DNA, was split evenly across several immunoSEQ plates. The authors loaded roughly 180 ng DNA, 25,000 to 30,000 T cell genomes, into sorted-subset replicate PCRs. Profiled with immunoSEQ multiplex PCR; TCRdb holds only in-frame clones, not every one. Of about 960,000 clones in the sample, around three quarters were seen once. This sequence was found in a man between 18 and 35 years old in good health. J is TRBJ2-1 and V is TRBV19; D is undetermined. The specimen sequenced was memory CD4+ T cells sorted from blood. The subset is: CD45RA-negative fraction. The DNA for the CDR3 is TGTGCCAGTAGTATAGGCAACAATGAGCAGTTCTTC. Translating it yields CASSIGNNEQFF. The complete variable domain, with remaining parts taken from reference TRBV19 and TRBJ2-1, reads DGGITQSPKYLFRKEGQNVTLSCEQNLNHDAMYWYRQDPGQGLRLIYYSQIVNDFQKGDIAEGYSVSREKKESFPLTVTSAQKNPTAFYLCASSIGNNEQFFGPGTRLTVL.